The clone carrying this T cell receptor beta chain was observed once. Its cognate antigen is unknown. These data come from a study of cytomegalovirus exposure and HLA in healthy donors. Study-wide results and limits: By HLA locus, TCR association rates varied in a later analysis, with DRB1 showing the most and HLA-C the fewest.

The CDR3 is 13 amino acids. From germline, CDR1 is SQVTM and CDR2 ANQGSEA. Trimming took off 5 bases at V and 5 bases at J, with 16 bases between the two ends. Use of 60 Vbeta and 13 Jbeta primers characterized the PCR. Method: immunoSEQ multiplex PCR; TCRdb's copy keeps in-frame clones and lacks some. The sample lists about 160,000 clones; about 85% were seen once. The TCR comes from a male donor in good health and CMV-seropositive. Sequencing was done on a sample of PBMCs. The chain joins TRBV29-1 to TRBJ2-7, with D tentatively TRBD2 (6 bases). CDR3 DNA sequence: TGCAGCGTTCCCGGGACTTCAGGCCACGAGCAGTACTTC. Translation: CSVPGTSGHEQYF.